This TCR beta chain stems from a study of STAT5B mutations in CD4+ large granular lymphocyte leukemia. General study points: Compared with healthy controls (2/35), patient top clones favored TRBV06 (8/27).

The assay was immunoSEQ multiplex PCR, and TCRdb's table has in-frame clones only and misses some. The sample shows 31,000 or so clones, about 88% of them seen only once. Germline-derived CDR1 and CDR2 are MNHNS and SASEGT. The CDR3 sequence is 14 residues long. The V and J ends lost 5 bases and 9 bases, in that order; junction bases with no gene match: 10. A word on this clone: Its antigen remains unidentified.

The sequenced material came from CD4+ T cells from blood buffy coats. The source of this sequence is a human donor in good health. J is TRBJ2-7 and V is TRBV6-1; 10 bases are shared with TRBD1. The CDR3 sequence is CASSTRDRGPGQYF. The CDR3 DNA is TGTGCCAGCAGTACCCGGGACAGGGGACCTGGGCAGTACTTC.